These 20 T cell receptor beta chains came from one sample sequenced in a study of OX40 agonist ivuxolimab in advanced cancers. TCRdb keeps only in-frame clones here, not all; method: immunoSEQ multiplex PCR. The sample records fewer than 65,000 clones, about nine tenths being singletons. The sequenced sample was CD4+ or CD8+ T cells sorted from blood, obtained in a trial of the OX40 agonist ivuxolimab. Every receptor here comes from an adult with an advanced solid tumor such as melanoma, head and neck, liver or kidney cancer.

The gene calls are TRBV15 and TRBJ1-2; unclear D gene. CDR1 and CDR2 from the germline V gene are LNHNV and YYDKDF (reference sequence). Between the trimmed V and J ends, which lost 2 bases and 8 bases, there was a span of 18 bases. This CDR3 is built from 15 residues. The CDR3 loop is CATSRPEDGVKGYTF. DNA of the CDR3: TGTGCCACCAGCAGACCTGAGGACGGGGTAAAGGGCTACACCTTC.

The DNA of the CDR3 is TGTGCCAGTACCAAGGACCGGGAGGAGCAGTTCTTC. It translates to CASTKDREEQFF. The chain has TRBV19 and TRBJ2-1; perhaps TRBD2 as D (6 bases). The CDR3 has 12 residues. The germline V gene encodes CDR1 LNHDA and CDR2 SQIVND (reference sequence). V lost 7 bases to trimming and J lost 10 bases, with 14 bases between them.

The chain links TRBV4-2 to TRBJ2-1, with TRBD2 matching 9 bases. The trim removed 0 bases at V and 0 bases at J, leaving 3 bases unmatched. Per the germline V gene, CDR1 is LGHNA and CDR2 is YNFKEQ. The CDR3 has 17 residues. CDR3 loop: CASSQEVSGGSYNEQFF. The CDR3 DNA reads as TGTGCCAGCAGCCAAGAGGTTAGCGGGGGCTCCTACAATGAGCAGTTCTTC.

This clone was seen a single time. The CDR3 DNA sequence: TGTGCCTGGAGTGCGGGGCGGGTCCGAGCAGATACGCAGTATTTT. Translated, it gives CAWSAGRVRADTQYF. V is TRBV30 and J is TRBJ2-3; perhaps D is TRBD1 or TRBD2 (5 bases each). From germline, CDR1 is GTSNPN and CDR2 SVGIG (reference sequence). The V end was cut by 1 base, the J end by 4 bases, with 15 bases between. The CDR3 consists of 15 residues.

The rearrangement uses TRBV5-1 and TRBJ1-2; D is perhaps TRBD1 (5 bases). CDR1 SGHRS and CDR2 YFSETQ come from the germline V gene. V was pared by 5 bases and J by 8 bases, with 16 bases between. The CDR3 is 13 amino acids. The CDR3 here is CASRLQDLMGYTF. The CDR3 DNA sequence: TGCGCCAGCAGGCTACAGGATCTTATGGGCTACACCTTC.

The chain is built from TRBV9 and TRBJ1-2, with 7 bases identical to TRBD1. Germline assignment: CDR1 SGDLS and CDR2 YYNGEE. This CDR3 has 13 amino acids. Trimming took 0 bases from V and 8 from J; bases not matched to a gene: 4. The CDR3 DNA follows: TGTGCCAGCAGCGTAGGGGACAGCCCGGGCTACACCTTC. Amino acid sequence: CASSVGDSPGYTF.

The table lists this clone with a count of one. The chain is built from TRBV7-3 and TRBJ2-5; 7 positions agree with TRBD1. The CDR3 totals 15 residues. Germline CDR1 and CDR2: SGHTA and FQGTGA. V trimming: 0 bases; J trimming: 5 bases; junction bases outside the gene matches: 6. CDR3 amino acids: CASSLTPDRVETQYF. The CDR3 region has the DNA TGTGCCAGCAGCTTAACGCCCGACAGGGTGGAGACCCAGTACTTC.

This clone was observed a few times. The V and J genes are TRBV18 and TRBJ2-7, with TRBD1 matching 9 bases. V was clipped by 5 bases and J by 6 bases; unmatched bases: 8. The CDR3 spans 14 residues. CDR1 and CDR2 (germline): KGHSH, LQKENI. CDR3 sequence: CASSSTGGDFEQYF. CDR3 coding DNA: TGTGCCAGCTCATCGACAGGGGGGGACTTCGAGCAGTACTTC.

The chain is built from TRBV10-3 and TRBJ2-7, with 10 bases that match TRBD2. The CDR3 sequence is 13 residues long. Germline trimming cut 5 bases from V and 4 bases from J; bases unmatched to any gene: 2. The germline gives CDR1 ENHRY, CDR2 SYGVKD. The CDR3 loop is CAISLAGEYEQYF. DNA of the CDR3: TGTGCCATCAGTCTAGCGGGAGAATACGAGCAGTACTTC.

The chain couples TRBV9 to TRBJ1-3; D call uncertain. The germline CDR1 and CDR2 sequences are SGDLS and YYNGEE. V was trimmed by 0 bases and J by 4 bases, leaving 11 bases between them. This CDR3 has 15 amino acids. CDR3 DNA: TGTGCCAGCAGCGTAGAGTCTTCTCGGGGAAACACCATATATTTT. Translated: CASSVESSRGNTIYF.

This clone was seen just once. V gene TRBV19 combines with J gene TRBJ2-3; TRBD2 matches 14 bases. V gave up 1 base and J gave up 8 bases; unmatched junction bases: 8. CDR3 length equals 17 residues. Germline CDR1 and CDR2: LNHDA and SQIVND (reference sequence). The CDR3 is CASSIGGTSGSLSTQYF. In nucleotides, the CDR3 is TGTGCCAGTAGTATAGGCGGGACTAGCGGGAGCTTGAGTACGCAGTATTTT.

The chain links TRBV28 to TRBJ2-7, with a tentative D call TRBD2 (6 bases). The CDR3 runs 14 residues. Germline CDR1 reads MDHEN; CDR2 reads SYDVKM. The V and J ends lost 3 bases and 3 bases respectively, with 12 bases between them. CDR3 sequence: CASSFLRGNYEQYF. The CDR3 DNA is TGTGCCAGCAGTTTTCTGCGGGGCAACTACGAGCAGTACTTC.

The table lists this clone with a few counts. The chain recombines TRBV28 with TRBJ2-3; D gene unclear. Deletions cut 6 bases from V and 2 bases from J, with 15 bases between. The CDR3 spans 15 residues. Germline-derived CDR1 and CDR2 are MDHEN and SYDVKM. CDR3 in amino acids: CASSPPSQLTDTQYF. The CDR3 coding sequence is TGTGCCAGCAGCCCCCCCTCACAGCTCACAGATACGCAGTATTTT.

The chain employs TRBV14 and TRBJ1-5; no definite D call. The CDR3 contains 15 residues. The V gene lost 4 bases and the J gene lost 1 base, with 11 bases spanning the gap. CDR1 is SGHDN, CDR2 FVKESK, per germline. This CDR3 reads CASSPRSGSNQPQHF. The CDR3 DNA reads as TGTGCCAGCAGCCCCCGGTCGGGGAGCAATCAGCCCCAGCATTTT.

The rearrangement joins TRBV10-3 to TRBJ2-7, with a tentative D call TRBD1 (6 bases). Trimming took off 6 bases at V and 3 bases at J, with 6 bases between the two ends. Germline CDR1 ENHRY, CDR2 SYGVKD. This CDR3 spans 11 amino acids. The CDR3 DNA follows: TGTGCCATCAGGGACAGCTACGAGCAGTACTTC. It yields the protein CAIRDSYEQYF.

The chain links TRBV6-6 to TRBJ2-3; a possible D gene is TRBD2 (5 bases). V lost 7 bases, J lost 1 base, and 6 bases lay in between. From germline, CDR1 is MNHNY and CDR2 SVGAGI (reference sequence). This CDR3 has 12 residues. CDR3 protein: CASNSGTDTQYF. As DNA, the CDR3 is TGTGCCAGCAATAGCGGCACAGATACGCAGTATTTT.

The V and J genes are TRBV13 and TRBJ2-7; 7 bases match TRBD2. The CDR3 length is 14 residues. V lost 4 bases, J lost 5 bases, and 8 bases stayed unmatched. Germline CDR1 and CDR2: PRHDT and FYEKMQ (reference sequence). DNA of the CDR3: TGTGCCAGCAGCTACCCGAGGCTAGCGGACGAGCAGTACTTC. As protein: CASSYPRLADEQYF. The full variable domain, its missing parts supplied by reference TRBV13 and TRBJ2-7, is AAGVIQSPRHLIKEKRETATLKCYPIPRHDTVYWYQQGPGQDPQFLISFYEKMQSDKGSIPDRFSAQQFSDYHSELNMSSLELGDSALYFCASSYPRLADEQYFGPGTRLTVT.

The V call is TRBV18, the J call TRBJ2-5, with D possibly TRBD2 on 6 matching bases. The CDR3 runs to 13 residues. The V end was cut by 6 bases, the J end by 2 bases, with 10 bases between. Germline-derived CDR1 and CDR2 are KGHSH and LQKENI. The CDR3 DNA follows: TGTGCCAGCTCCCGACTAGAACAAGAGACCCAGTACTTC. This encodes CASSRLEQETQYF.

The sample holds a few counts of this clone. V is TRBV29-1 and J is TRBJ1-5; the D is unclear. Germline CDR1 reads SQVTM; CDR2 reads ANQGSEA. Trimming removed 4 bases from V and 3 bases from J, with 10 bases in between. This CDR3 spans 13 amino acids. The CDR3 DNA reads TGCAGCGTTGTAGGTGGGATCAATCAGCCCCAGCATTTT. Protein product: CSVVGGINQPQHF.

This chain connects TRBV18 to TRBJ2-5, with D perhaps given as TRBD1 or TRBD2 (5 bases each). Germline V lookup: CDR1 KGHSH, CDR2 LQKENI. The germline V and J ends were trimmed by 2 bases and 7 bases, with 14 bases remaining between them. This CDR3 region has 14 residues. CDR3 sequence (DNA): TGTGCCAGCTCACCAGGGACGTCAGTCGGGACCCAGTACTTC. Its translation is CASSPGTSVGTQYF.